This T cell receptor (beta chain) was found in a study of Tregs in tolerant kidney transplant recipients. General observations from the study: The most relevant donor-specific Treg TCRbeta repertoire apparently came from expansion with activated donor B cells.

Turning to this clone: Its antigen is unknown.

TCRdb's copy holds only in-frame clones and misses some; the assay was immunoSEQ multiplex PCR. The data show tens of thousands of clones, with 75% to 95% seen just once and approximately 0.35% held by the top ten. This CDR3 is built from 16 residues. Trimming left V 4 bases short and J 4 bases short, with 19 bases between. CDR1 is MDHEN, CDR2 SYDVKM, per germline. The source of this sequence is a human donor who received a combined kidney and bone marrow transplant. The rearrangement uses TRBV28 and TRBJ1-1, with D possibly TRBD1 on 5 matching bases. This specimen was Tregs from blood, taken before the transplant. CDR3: CASSSPGRRGVTEAFF. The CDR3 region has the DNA TGTGCCAGCAGTTCCCCCGGTCGACGGGGCGTCACTGAAGCTTTCTTT.